The 15 T cell receptor beta chains given below trace back to one sample, sequenced in a study of shared clonotypes between healthy human individuals. Sequencing used immunoSEQ multiplex PCR; TCRdb keeps in-frame clones, though not all of them. The table lists around 2.5 million clones, 80% to 95% of them singletons. The sequenced material came from naive CD4+ T cells from PBMCs. Subset specified: CD45RA+ positively selected. The receptors stem from a man between 18 and 35 years old in good health. Some clones in this sample may be carry-over from other donors' samples.

This chain uses TRBV5-1 with TRBJ2-7; either TRBD1 or TRBD2 may fit D (5 bases each). The CDR3 extends over 14 amino acids. V was trimmed by 4 bases and J by 0 bases, leaving 11 bases between them. The germline CDR1 and CDR2 sequences are SGHRS and YFSETQ. CDR3 region: CASSGTASSYEQYF. In nucleotides, the CDR3 is TGCGCCAGCAGCGGGACGGCTAGCTCCTACGAGCAGTACTTC.

The chain combines TRBV21-1 with TRBJ2-2; the listed D gene, TRBD2, was not tested against the DNA. TRBV21-1 is an annotated pseudogene. The CDR3 length is 16 residues. CDR3 amino acids: CASSPRSGANTGELFF. CDR3 nucleotides: TGTGCCAGCAGCCCCCGCAGCGGTGCGAACACCGGGGAGCTGTTTTTT.

The chain joins TRBV18 to TRBJ1-2; a weak D match, TRBD1 (5 bases). The CDR3 consists of 15 residues. The V gene lost 6 bases and the J gene lost 3 bases, with 17 bases spanning the gap. The germline CDR1 and CDR2 sequences are KGHSH and LQKENI. The DNA of the CDR3 is TGTGCCAGCTCCCCCTGGAGAGGGGCGGACTATGGCTACACCTTC. It codes for CASSPWRGADYGYTF.

The V and J genes are TRBV4-1 and TRBJ2-3; D is possibly TRBD2 (5 bases). Deletions cut 8 bases from V and 6 bases from J, with 6 bases between. The CDR3 has 10 amino acids. CDR1 is MGHRA and CDR2 is YSYEKL in the germline V gene. This chain's CDR3 is CASGGDTQYF. In DNA form, the CDR3 reads TGCGCCAGCGGCGGGGATACGCAGTATTTT.

The chain combines TRBV27 with TRBJ2-7, with 8 bases aligning to TRBD2. V lost 3 bases and J lost 6; bases outside the gene matches: 13. This CDR3 has 16 amino acids. Germline loops: CDR1 MNHEY, CDR2 SMNVEV (reference sequence). The CDR3 loop reads CASSFFHPGLDIEQYF. CDR3 in DNA: TGTGCCAGCAGTTTCTTCCACCCGGGACTAGATATCGAGCAGTACTTC.

CDR3 sequence (DNA): TGTGCCAGCAGTTCACCCGGGACAGCCCTGAACACTGAAGCTTTCTTT. This gives the protein CASSSPGTALNTEAFF. The V call is TRBV28, the J call TRBJ1-1; 7 bases line up with TRBD1. After removal of 4 bases from V and 0 bases from J, the junction contained 8 bases not matched to a gene. This CDR3 comprises 16 residues. Germline loops: CDR1 MDHEN, CDR2 SYDVKM.

On this clone itself: The sample has other DNA sequences that encode this CDR3 too. J is TRBJ1-3 and V is TRBV18; D gene unclear. Trimming removed 1 base from V and 4 bases from J, with 8 bases in between. This CDR3 has 14 amino acids. Per germline, CDR1 KGHSH and CDR2 LQKENI. CDR3 amino acids: CASSPREIGNTIYF. CDR3 DNA sequence: TGTGCCAGCTCACCACGTGAGATAGGAAACACCATATATTTT.

This clone was counted a single time. The chain is built from TRBV7-3 and TRBJ2-6; TRBD1 matches 10 bases. The CDR3 runs 18 residues. After removal of 1 base from V and 3 bases from J, the junction contained 6 bases not matched to a gene. Germline CDR1 and CDR2: SGHTA and FQGTGA. CDR3 DNA: TGTGCCAGCAGCTTAATGGGACAGGGGTTGGTTGGGGCCAACGTCCTGACTTTC. Protein sequence: CASSLMGQGLVGANVLTF.

This clone was recorded only once. The chain links TRBV18 to TRBJ2-5, with TRBD1 matching over 7 bases. This CDR3 comprises 19 residues. Germline lookup yields CDR1 KGHSH and CDR2 LQKENI. With 3 bases clipped from V and 2 bases from J, the junction kept 18 bases outside the gene matches. Here the CDR3 reads CASSPRRLGSDRPQETQYF. The CDR3 DNA is TGTGCCAGCTCACCCAGGCGATTGGGGTCGGACAGGCCACAAGAGACCCAGTACTTC.

Notes on this clone: Sequence at one end of the junction differs from germline and may be a read error. The V and J genes are TRBV6-4 and TRBJ2-7, with 7 bases that match TRBD1. CDR3 length: 15 amino acids. Looked up from germline, CDR1 is MRHNA and CDR2 is SNTAGT. The CDR3 DNA reads TGTGCCAGCAGTGACTCGAAGGGGGCGGGTTACGAGCAGTGCTTC. Translated: CASSDSKGAGYEQCF.

The J gene is TRBJ2-2, the V gene TRBV10-1; possible D gene TRBD2, 5 bases. Per the germline V gene, CDR1 is WNHNN and CDR2 is SYGVQD (reference sequence). The germline V and J ends were trimmed by 8 bases and 3 bases, with 16 bases remaining between them. The CDR3 consists of 15 residues. The CDR3 DNA reads TGCGCCAGCTCTTCGGGCGGGTTGGACACCGGGGAGCTGTTTTTT. Amino acid sequence: CASSSGGLDTGELFF.

The chain links TRBV25-1 to TRBJ2-2; 7 bases fit TRBD2. This CDR3 is 14 amino acids long. The junction had 7 bases not matched to a gene; V was cut back by 8 bases and J by 4 bases. The germline V gene has CDR1 MGHDK and CDR2 SYGVNS. CDR3: CASLWEGSTGELFF. The CDR3 DNA reads TGTGCCAGCCTCTGGGAGGGTTCCACCGGGGAGCTGTTTTTT.

V usage is TRBV11-3 and J usage is TRBJ2-3; 8 bases agree with TRBD1. Germline V gene lookup returns CDR1 SGHNT and CDR2 YENEEA. The length of the CDR3 is 16 residues. Trimming took 4 bases from V and 1 from J; bases not matched to a gene: 7. The CDR3 loop is CASSYQPGQGTDTQYF. CDR3 coding DNA: TGTGCCAGCAGCTATCAACCGGGACAGGGCACAGATACGCAGTATTTT. Full variable domain (missing parts from reference TRBV11-3 and TRBJ2-3): EAGVVQSPRYKIIEKKQPVAFWCNPISGHNTLYWYLQNLGQGPELLIRYENEEAVDDSQLPKDRFSAERLKGVDSTLKIQPAELGDSAVYLCASSYQPGQGTDTQYFGPGTRLTVL.

J is TRBJ1-4 and V is TRBV18; a possible D gene is TRBD1 (5 bases). Germline CDR1 is KGHSH and CDR2 is LQKENI. V lost 3 bases and J lost 7, with 15 bases in between. The CDR3 runs to 15 residues. CDR3 region: CASSPMGTLGEKLFF. The CDR3 DNA reads TGTGCCAGCTCACCGATGGGGACTCTGGGTGAAAAACTGTTTTTT.

The chain uses TRBV7-9 and TRBJ1-5; D is possibly TRBD1 (6 bases). Trimming stripped 1 base from V and 7 bases from J, with 11 bases between. The V gene's germline CDR1 is SEHNR and CDR2 FQNEAQ (reference sequence). The CDR3 consists of 14 residues. This CDR3 reads CASSLVGGRQPQHF. The CDR3 DNA is TGTGCCAGCAGCTTAGTGGGGGGGCGGCAGCCCCAGCATTTT.